The present T cell receptor (beta chain) was sequenced within a study of cytomegalovirus exposure and HLA in healthy donors. Study-wide results and caveats: There were some public TCRs occurring in many donors, but most TCR sequences were rare. Later, an analysis found that TCR clusters from the first cohort tended to co-occur in the 120 or so validation repertoires. In vitro testing confirmed three CMV-associated chains as specific for CMV antigens.

Measured with immunoSEQ multiplex PCR; TCRdb has only the in-frame clones, and not every one. The sample shows fewer than 120,000 clones, 70% to 90% of them seen only once. V gave up 6 bases and J gave up 8 bases; unmatched junction bases: 7. CDR3 length: 14 residues. Germline V gene data show CDR1 as LNHDA and CDR2 as SQIVND (reference sequence). Notes on this clone: Its antigen is unidentified.

The sequenced material came from PBMCs. The chain is built from TRBV19 and TRBJ2-1; 10 bases are shared with TRBD1. This receptor was taken from a woman aged 30 to 39 in good health and CMV-seropositive. This chain's CDR3 is CASRSRDRGDEQFF. As DNA, the CDR3 is TGTGCCAGTAGGTCTCGGGACAGGGGAGATGAGCAGTTCTTC.